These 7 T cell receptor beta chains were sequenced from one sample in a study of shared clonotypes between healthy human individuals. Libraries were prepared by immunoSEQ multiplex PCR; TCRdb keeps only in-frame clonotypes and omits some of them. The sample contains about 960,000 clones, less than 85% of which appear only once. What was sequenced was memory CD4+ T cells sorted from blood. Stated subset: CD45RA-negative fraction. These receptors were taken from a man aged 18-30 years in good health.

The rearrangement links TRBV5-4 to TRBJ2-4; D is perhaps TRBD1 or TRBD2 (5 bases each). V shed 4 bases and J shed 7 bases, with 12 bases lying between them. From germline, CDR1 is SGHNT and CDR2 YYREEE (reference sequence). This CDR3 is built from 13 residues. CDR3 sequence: CASSLSGLNIQYF. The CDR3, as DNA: TGTGCCAGCAGCCTGTCGGGGCTCAACATTCAGTACTTC.

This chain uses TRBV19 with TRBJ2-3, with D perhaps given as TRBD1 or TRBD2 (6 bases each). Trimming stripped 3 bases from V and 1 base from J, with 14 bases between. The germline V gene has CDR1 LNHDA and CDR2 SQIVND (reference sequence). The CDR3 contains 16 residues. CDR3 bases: TGTGCCAGTAGTATCGATGTGGGGGGCCGCACAGATACGCAGTATTTT. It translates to CASSIDVGGRTDTQYF. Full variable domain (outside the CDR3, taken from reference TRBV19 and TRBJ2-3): DGGITQSPKYLFRKEGQNVTLSCEQNLNHDAMYWYRQDPGQGLRLIYYSQIVNDFQKGDIAEGYSVSREKKESFPLTVTSAQKNPTAFYLCASSIDVGGRTDTQYFGPGTRLTVL.

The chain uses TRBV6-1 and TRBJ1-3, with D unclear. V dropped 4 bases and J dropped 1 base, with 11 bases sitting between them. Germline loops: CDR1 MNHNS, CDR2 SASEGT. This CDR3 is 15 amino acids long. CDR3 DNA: TGTGCCAGCAGTGTGCCGGGGTCTTCTGGAAACACCATATATTTT. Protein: CASSVPGSSGNTIYF.

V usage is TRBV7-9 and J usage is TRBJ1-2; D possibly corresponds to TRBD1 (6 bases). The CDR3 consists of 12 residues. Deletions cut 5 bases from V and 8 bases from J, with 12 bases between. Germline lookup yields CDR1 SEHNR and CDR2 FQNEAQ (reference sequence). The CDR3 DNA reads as TGTGCCAGCAGCCAAGGACAGTTCGGCTACACCTTC. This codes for CASSQGQFGYTF.

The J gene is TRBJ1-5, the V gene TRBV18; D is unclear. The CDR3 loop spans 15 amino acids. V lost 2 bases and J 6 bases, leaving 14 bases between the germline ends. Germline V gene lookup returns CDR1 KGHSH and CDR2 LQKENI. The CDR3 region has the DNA TGTGCCAGCTCACCATTGGTGGGGAATGGTCAGCCCCAGCATTTT. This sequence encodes CASSPLVGNGQPQHF.

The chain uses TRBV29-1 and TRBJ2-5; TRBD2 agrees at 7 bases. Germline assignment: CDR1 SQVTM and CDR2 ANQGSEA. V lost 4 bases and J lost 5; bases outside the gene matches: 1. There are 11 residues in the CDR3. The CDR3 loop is CSVGGGETQYF. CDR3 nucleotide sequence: TGCAGCGTTGGGGGAGGGGAGACCCAGTACTTC. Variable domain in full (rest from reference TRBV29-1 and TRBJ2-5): SAVISQKPSRDICQRGTSLTIQCQVDSQVTMMFWYRQQPGQSLTLIATANQGSEATYESGFVIDKFPISRPNLTFSTLTVSNMSPEDSSIYLCSVGGGETQYFGPGTRLLVL.

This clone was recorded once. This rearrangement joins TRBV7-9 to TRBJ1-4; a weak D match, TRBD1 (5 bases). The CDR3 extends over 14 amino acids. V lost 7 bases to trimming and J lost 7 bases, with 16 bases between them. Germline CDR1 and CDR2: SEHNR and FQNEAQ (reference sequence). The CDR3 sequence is CASKGSGAAEKLFF. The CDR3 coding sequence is TGTGCCAGCAAGGGGTCCGGGGCGGCTGAAAAACTGTTTTTT.